A selection of T cell receptor beta chains follows, all from one sample in a study of vaccination effects on CD4 cells after COVID-19. Here immunoSEQ multiplex PCR was the method, and the copy in TCRdb shows in-frame clones only, minus some. This table has 35,000 to 45,000 clones, roughly 79% appearing once. These receptors have no known antigen. Sequences were derived from CD4+ T cells from PBMCs cultured with SARS-CoV-2 spike peptides, sampled before COVID-19 vaccination. All receptors derive from a human donor who received a COVID-19 vaccine. The CDR3 runs from the conserved cysteine through the conserved F or W. Each record gives: CDR3 protein, CDR3 DNA, V gene, D gene, J gene, clone size. The D gene is left open where the match is weak. Only part of the rows carry a size: once, few, many, or a class if the clone is expanded.

cdr3_aa: CASRQEAGNGYTF
cdr3_nt: TGTGCCAGCAGGCAAGAAGCCGGTAACGGCTACACCTTC
v_call: TRBV2
d_call: .
j_call: TRBJ1-2
clone_size: .

cdr3_aa: CASSAPTGPGANVLTF
cdr3_nt: TGTGCCAGCAGCGCCCCCACAGGGCCTGGGGCCAACGTCCTGACTTTC
v_call: TRBV11-2
d_call: .
j_call: TRBJ2-6
clone_size: .

cdr3_aa: CATQDTSGGDEQFF
cdr3_nt: TGTGCCACCCAAGATACTAGCGGGGGTGATGAGCAGTTCTTC
v_call: TRBV7-2
d_call: TRBD2
j_call: TRBJ2-1
clone_size: .

cdr3_aa: CASSWTGGEFGEKLFF
cdr3_nt: TGTGCCAGCAGCTGGACTGGGGGCGAGTTTGGTGAAAAACTGTTTTTT
v_call: TRBV7-2
d_call: .
j_call: TRBJ1-4
clone_size: .

cdr3_aa: CASSYSGTLGNYGYTF
cdr3_nt: TGTGCCAGCAGTTACTCGGGCACCCTGGGGAACTATGGCTACACCTTC
v_call: TRBV6-5
d_call: .
j_call: TRBJ1-2
clone_size: .

cdr3_aa: CASRLTGSTIGEQFF
cdr3_nt: TGTGCCAGCAGGCTGACAGGGTCTACAATAGGTGAGCAGTTCTTC
v_call: TRBV5-6
d_call: TRBD1
j_call: TRBJ2-1
clone_size: few

cdr3_aa: CAWGVRGFSGYTF
cdr3_nt: TGTGCCTGGGGGGTCAGGGGATTCAGCGGCTACACCTTC
v_call: TRBV30
d_call: .
j_call: TRBJ1-2
clone_size: .

cdr3_aa: CASRTVIDSPLHF
cdr3_nt: TGTGCCAGCCGGACGGTCATCGATTCACCCCTCCACTTT
v_call: TRBV7-8
d_call: .
j_call: TRBJ1-6
clone_size: .

cdr3_aa: CASSPEGTSAFF
cdr3_nt: TGTGCCAGCAGCCCAGAAGGAACCTCTGCTTTCTTT
v_call: TRBV5-5
d_call: .
j_call: TRBJ1-1
clone_size: .

cdr3_aa: CASSQPDLGASGNTIYF
cdr3_nt: TGTGCCAGCAGCCAACCCGATCTGGGGGCATCTGGAAACACCATATATTTT
v_call: TRBV11-2
d_call: .
j_call: TRBJ1-3
clone_size: .

cdr3_aa: CASSASGSKAFF
cdr3_nt: TGTGCCAGCAGTGCGTCGGGAAGTAAAGCTTTCTTT
v_call: TRBV2
d_call: .
j_call: TRBJ1-1
clone_size: .

cdr3_aa: CASSHDRNRGGANGGELFF
cdr3_nt: TGTGCCAGCAGCCACGACCGTAACAGGGGAGGGGCAAACGGCGGGGAGCTGTTTTTT
v_call: TRBV14
d_call: .
j_call: TRBJ2-2
clone_size: .

cdr3_aa: CASSLDEGSGETQYF
cdr3_nt: TGCGCCAGCAGCTTGGACGAGGGTTCGGGGGAGACCCAGTACTTC
v_call: TRBV5-1
d_call: .
j_call: TRBJ2-5
clone_size: .

cdr3_aa: CASSQGQASTDTQYF
cdr3_nt: TGTGCCAGTAGCCAAGGACAGGCTAGCACAGATACGCAGTATTTT
v_call: TRBV19
d_call: TRBD1
j_call: TRBJ2-3
clone_size: .

cdr3_aa: CASQPTGRRTDTQYF
cdr3_nt: TGTGCAAGCCAGCCTACGGGGAGAAGGACAGATACGCAGTATTTT
v_call: TRBV12-2
d_call: .
j_call: TRBJ2-3
clone_size: .

cdr3_aa: CASDRGGNQPQHF
cdr3_nt: TGTGCCTCGGACAGGGGGGGCAATCAGCCCCAGCATTTT
v_call: TRBV12-5
d_call: TRBD1
j_call: TRBJ1-5
clone_size: .

cdr3_aa: CASSFLGQSYNEQFF
cdr3_nt: TGTGCCAGCAGTTTTCTAGGACAGTCATACAATGAGCAGTTCTTC
v_call: TRBV27
d_call: .
j_call: TRBJ2-1
clone_size: .

cdr3_aa: CASSPRGGVGNTIYF
cdr3_nt: TGTGCCAGCAGCCCTCGGGGAGGTGTGGGAAACACCATATATTTT
v_call: TRBV7-9
d_call: .
j_call: TRBJ1-3
clone_size: .

cdr3_aa: CASSQDGVNEKLFF
cdr3_nt: TGTGCCAGCAGCCAAGACGGAGTTAATGAAAAACTGTTTTTT
v_call: TRBV6-6
d_call: .
j_call: TRBJ1-4
clone_size: .

cdr3_aa: CASSFSDGTGELFF
cdr3_nt: TGTGCCAGCAGCTTCAGTGACGGCACCGGGGAGCTGTTTTTT
v_call: TRBV5-6
d_call: .
j_call: TRBJ2-2
clone_size: .

cdr3_aa: CASSVTTGTSTDTQYF
cdr3_nt: TGTGCCAGCAGCGTCACGACCGGGACTTCCACAGATACGCAGTATTTT
v_call: TRBV9
d_call: .
j_call: TRBJ2-3
clone_size: .

cdr3_aa: CASSIVAGTNYGYTF
cdr3_nt: TGTGCCAGTAGTATAGTAGCAGGGACCAACTATGGCTACACCTTC
v_call: TRBV19
d_call: .
j_call: TRBJ1-2
clone_size: few

cdr3_aa: CASRSGGPNTEAFF
cdr3_nt: TGTGCCAGCCGCAGCGGGGGACCGAACACTGAAGCTTTCTTT
v_call: TRBV19
d_call: .
j_call: TRBJ1-1
clone_size: few

cdr3_aa: CATSGGQETQYF
cdr3_nt: TGTGCCACCTCAGGGGGACAAGAGACCCAGTACTTC
v_call: TRBV24-1
d_call: TRBD1
j_call: TRBJ2-5
clone_size: .

cdr3_aa: CAISGGSGGRDTQYF
cdr3_nt: TGTGCCATCAGTGGTGGGTCGGGGGGCAGGGATACGCAGTATTTT
v_call: TRBV10-3
d_call: .
j_call: TRBJ2-3
clone_size: .

cdr3_aa: CASSPGQRNTGELFF
cdr3_nt: TGTGCCAGCTCACCAGGGCAGAGAAACACCGGGGAGCTGTTTTTT
v_call: TRBV18
d_call: .
j_call: TRBJ2-2
clone_size: .

cdr3_aa: CASRGDPANTGELFF
cdr3_nt: TGTGCCAGCAGGGGTGACCCAGCGAACACCGGGGAGCTGTTTTTT
v_call: TRBV7-3
d_call: .
j_call: TRBJ2-2
clone_size: .

cdr3_aa: CASSQIPTVQETQYF
cdr3_nt: TGTGCCAGCAGCCAAATTCCGACAGTCCAAGAGACCCAGTACTTC
v_call: TRBV7-9
d_call: .
j_call: TRBJ2-5
clone_size: .

cdr3_aa: CASTHGGTDTQYF
cdr3_nt: TGTGCCTCCACCCACGGGGGAACAGATACGCAGTATTTT
v_call: TRBV19
d_call: .
j_call: TRBJ2-3
clone_size: .

cdr3_aa: CASSIDPWTGQDEKLFF
cdr3_nt: TGTGCCAGTAGTATAGATCCATGGACAGGGCAGGATGAAAAACTGTTTTTT
v_call: TRBV19
d_call: TRBD1
j_call: TRBJ1-4
clone_size: .

cdr3_aa: CAISGAYGSSGANVLTF
cdr3_nt: TGTGCCATCAGTGGAGCGTACGGGAGCTCTGGGGCCAACGTCCTGACTTTC
v_call: TRBV10-3
d_call: .
j_call: TRBJ2-6
clone_size: .

cdr3_aa: CAWSGGGQKTQYF
cdr3_nt: TGTGCCTGGAGTGGGGGGGGCCAAAAGACCCAGTACTTC
v_call: TRBV30
d_call: .
j_call: TRBJ2-5
clone_size: .

cdr3_aa: CASSVHMNTEAFF
cdr3_nt: TGTGCCAGCAGCGTCCACATGAACACTGAAGCTTTCTTT
v_call: TRBV9
d_call: .
j_call: TRBJ1-1
clone_size: .

cdr3_aa: CAWSVGRMGSKNIQYF
cdr3_nt: TGTGCCTGGAGTGTAGGCAGGATGGGATCCAAAAACATTCAGTACTTC
v_call: TRBV30
d_call: .
j_call: TRBJ2-4
clone_size: .

cdr3_aa: CASRRTGAPVPDEKLFF
cdr3_nt: TGTGCCAGTAGAAGGACAGGGGCCCCAGTGCCGGATGAAAAACTGTTTTTT
v_call: TRBV19
d_call: TRBD1
j_call: TRBJ1-4
clone_size: .

cdr3_aa: CASSLARGSTYGYTF
cdr3_nt: TGCGCCAGCAGCTTGGCCCGGGGCTCAACTTATGGCTACACCTTC
v_call: TRBV5-1
d_call: .
j_call: TRBJ1-2
clone_size: .

cdr3_aa: CASSPWTGAVSPLHF
cdr3_nt: TGTGCCAGCAGCCCCTGGACAGGGGCTGTTTCACCCCTCCACTTT
v_call: TRBV7-9
d_call: TRBD1
j_call: TRBJ1-6
clone_size: once

cdr3_aa: CASSLRGYYGYTF
cdr3_nt: TGTGCCAGCAGTTTACGGGGATACTATGGCTACACCTTC
v_call: TRBV12-3/TRBV12-4
d_call: .
j_call: TRBJ1-2
clone_size: .

cdr3_aa: CASSQRQVVRNEQFF
cdr3_nt: TGTGCCAGCAGTCAACGACAGGTAGTAAGGAATGAGCAGTTCTTC
v_call: TRBV6-5
d_call: .
j_call: TRBJ2-1
clone_size: .

cdr3_aa: CASSQTRASNEKLFF
cdr3_nt: TGCGCCAGCAGCCAAACAAGGGCTTCGAATGAAAAACTGTTTTTT
v_call: TRBV4-1
d_call: .
j_call: TRBJ1-4
clone_size: .

cdr3_aa: CASSLAGAQSTDTQYF
cdr3_nt: TGTGCCAGCAGCTTGGCCGGGGCGCAGTCGACAGATACGCAGTATTTT
v_call: TRBV5-4
d_call: .
j_call: TRBJ2-3
clone_size: .

cdr3_aa: CATSDPGQPNEKLFF
cdr3_nt: TGTGCCACCAGTGACCCGGGACAGCCTAATGAAAAACTGTTTTTT
v_call: TRBV24-1
d_call: TRBD1
j_call: TRBJ1-4
clone_size: .

cdr3_aa: CATSRVGRVVEAFF
cdr3_nt: TGTGCCACCAGCAGAGTCGGCAGGGTCGTTGAAGCTTTCTTT
v_call: TRBV15
d_call: .
j_call: TRBJ1-1
clone_size: few

cdr3_aa: CASSLYQGVYNEQFF
cdr3_nt: TGTGCCAGCAGCTTGTATCAGGGGGTTTACAATGAGCAGTTCTTC
v_call: TRBV5-6
d_call: TRBD1
j_call: TRBJ2-1
clone_size: .

cdr3_aa: CASTSTGGRPTGELFF
cdr3_nt: TGTGCCAGCACCAGTACGGGGGGGCGTCCGACCGGGGAGCTGTTTTTT
v_call: TRBV2
d_call: TRBD2
j_call: TRBJ2-2
clone_size: .

cdr3_aa: CASRRAGENTEAFF
cdr3_nt: TGTGCCAGCAGGAGGGCAGGGGAAAACACTGAAGCTTTCTTT
v_call: TRBV6-5
d_call: .
j_call: TRBJ1-1
clone_size: .

cdr3_aa: CASRPGPYVYGYTF
cdr3_nt: TGTGCCAGCCGGCCGGGACCGTATGTCTATGGCTACACCTTC
v_call: TRBV28
d_call: .
j_call: TRBJ1-2
clone_size: .

cdr3_aa: CASSLTGNGYTF
cdr3_nt: TGTGCCAGCAGCCTGACAGGGAATGGCTACACCTTC
v_call: TRBV7-2
d_call: TRBD1
j_call: TRBJ1-2
clone_size: .